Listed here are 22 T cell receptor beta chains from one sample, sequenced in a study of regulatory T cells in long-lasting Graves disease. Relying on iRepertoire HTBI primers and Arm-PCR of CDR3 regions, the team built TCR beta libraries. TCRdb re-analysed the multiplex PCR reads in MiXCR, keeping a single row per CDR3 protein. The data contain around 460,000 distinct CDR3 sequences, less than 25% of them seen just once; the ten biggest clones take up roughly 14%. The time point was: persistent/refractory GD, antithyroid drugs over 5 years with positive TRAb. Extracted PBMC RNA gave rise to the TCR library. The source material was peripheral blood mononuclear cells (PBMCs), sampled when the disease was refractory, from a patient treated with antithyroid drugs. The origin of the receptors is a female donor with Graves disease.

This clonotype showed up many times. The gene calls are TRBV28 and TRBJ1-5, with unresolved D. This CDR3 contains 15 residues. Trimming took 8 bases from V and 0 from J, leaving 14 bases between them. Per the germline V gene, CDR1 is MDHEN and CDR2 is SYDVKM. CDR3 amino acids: CASLRSGDSNQPQHF. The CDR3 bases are TGTGCCAGCCTTCGGAGTGGGGATAGCAATCAGCCCCAGCATTTT.

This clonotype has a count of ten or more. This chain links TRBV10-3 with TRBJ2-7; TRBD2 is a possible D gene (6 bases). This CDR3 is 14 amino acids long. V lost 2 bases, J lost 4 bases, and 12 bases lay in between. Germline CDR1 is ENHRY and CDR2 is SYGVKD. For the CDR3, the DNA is TGTGCCATCAGTGAGGTAAAGCGGGTTTACGAGCAGTACTTC. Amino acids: CAISEVKRVYEQYF.

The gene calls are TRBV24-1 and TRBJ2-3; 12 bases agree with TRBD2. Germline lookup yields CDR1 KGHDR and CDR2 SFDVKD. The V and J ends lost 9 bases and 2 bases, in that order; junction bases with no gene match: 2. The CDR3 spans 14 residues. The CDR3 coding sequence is TGTGCCACCGGGACTAGCGGGTTCACAGATACGCAGTATTTT. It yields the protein CATGTSGFTDTQYF.

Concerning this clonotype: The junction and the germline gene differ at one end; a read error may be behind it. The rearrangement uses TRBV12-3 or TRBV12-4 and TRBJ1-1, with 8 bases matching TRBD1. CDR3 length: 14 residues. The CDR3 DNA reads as TGTGCCAGCAGTTTAGGGACAGGGTCCACTGAAGCTTCCTTT. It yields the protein CASSLGTGSTEASF.

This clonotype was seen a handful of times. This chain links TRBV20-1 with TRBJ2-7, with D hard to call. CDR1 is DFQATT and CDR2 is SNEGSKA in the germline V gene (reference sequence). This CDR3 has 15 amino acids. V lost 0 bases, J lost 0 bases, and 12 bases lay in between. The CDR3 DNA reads TGCAGTGCTAGAGATTACCTTCAGAGCTCCTACGAGCAGTACTTC. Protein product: CSARDYLQSSYEQYF.

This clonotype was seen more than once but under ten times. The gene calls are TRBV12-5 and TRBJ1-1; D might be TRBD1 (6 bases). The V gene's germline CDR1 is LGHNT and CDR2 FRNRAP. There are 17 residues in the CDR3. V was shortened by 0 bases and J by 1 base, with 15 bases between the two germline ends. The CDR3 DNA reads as TGTGCTAGTGGTTTGGTAGTCTCCGGACAGCCGAACACTGAAGCTTTCTTT. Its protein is CASGLVVSGQPNTEAFF.

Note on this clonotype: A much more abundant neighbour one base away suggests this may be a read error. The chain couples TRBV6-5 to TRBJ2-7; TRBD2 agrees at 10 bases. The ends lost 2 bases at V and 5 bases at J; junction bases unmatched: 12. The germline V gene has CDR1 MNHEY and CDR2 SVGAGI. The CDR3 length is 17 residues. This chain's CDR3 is CASSYLSLAGVKDEQYF. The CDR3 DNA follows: TGTGCCAGCAGTTACCTAAGTCTAGCGGGAGTAAAAGACGAGCAGTACTTC.

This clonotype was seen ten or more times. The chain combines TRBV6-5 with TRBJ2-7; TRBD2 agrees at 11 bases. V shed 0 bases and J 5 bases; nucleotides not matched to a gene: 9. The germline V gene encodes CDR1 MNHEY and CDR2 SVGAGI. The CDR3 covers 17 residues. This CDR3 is CASSYSKVTSGIHEQYF. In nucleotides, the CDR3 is TGTGCCAGCAGTTACTCGAAGGTGACTAGCGGGATACACGAGCAGTACTTC.

CDR3 residues: CASSSLRGRVGETQYF. The CDR3 nucleotides read TGTGCCAGCAGCTCCCTTCGCGGGAGGGTGGGAGAGACCCAGTACTTC. The chain joins TRBV3-1 to TRBJ2-5, with 9 nucleotides matching TRBD2. The CDR3 consists of 16 residues. From germline, CDR1 is LGHDT and CDR2 YNNKEL (reference sequence). Unmatched junction bases numbered 11, after V lost 5 bases and J lost 4 bases.

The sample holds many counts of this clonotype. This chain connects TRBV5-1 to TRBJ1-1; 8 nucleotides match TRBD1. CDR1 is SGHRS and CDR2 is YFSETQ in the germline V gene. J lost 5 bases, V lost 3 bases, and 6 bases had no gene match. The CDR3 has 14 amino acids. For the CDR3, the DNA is TGCGCCAGCAGCTGGGGGGACAGGCTAACTGAAGCTTTCTTT. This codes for CASSWGDRLTEAFF. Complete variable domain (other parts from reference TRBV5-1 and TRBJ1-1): KAGVTQTPRYLIKTRGQQVTLSCSPISGHRSVSWYQQTPGQGLQFLFEYFSETQRNKGNFPGRFSGRQFSNSRSEMNVSTLELGDSALYLCASSWGDRLTEAFFGQGTRLTVV.

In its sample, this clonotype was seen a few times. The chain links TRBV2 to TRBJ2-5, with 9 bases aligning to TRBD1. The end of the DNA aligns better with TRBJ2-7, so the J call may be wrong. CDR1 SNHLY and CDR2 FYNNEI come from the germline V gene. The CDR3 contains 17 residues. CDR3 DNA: TGTGCCAGCAGTGTCCCGGGGGCGGGACAGGGTTTCGACGAGCAGTACTTC. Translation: CASSVPGAGQGFDEQYF.

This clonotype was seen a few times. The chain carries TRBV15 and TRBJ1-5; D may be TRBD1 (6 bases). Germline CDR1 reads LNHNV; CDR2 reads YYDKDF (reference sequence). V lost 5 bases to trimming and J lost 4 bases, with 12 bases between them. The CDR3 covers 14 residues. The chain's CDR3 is CATSPRTDNQPQHF. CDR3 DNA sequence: TGTGCCACCAGCCCTCGGACAGATAATCAGCCCCAGCATTTT.

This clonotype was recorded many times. DNA for the CDR3: TGCGCCAGCAGCAACCCCGCCGGGAATGAAGCTTTCTTT. This gives the protein CASSNPAGNEAFF. The gene calls are TRBV5-1 and TRBJ1-1, with D unresolved. The CDR3 spans 13 residues. Trimming cost V 4 bases and J 7 bases, with 14 bases left between them. Germline V gene data show CDR1 as SGHRS and CDR2 as YFSETQ.

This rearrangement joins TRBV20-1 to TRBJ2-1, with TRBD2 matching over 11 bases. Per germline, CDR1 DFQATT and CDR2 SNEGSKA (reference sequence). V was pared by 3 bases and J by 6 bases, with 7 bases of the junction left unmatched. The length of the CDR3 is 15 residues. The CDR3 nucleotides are TGCAGTGCTAGCCTCCTAGCGGGGGGCTCCAATGAGCAGTTCTTC. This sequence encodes CSASLLAGGSNEQFF.

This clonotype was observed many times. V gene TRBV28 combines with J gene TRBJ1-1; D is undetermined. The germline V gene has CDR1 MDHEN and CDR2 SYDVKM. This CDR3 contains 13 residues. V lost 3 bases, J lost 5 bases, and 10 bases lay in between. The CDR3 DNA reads TGTGCCAGCAGTTTCTCTGGAAGGACTGAAGCTTTCTTT. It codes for CASSFSGRTEAFF.

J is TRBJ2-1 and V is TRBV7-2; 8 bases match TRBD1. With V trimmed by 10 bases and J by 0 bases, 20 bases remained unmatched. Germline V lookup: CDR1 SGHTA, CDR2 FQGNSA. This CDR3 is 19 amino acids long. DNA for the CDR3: TGTGCCAACCACCGCCCTAGACTCCAGGGGGCTTACTCCTACAATGAGCAGTTCTTC. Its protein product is CANHRPRLQGAYSYNEQFF.

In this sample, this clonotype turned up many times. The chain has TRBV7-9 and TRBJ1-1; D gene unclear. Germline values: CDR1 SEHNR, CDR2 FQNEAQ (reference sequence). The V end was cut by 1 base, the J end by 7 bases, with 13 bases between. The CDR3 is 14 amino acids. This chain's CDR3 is CASSLDGVGGEAFF. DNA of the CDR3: TGTGCCAGCAGCTTAGATGGCGTAGGCGGTGAAGCTTTCTTT.

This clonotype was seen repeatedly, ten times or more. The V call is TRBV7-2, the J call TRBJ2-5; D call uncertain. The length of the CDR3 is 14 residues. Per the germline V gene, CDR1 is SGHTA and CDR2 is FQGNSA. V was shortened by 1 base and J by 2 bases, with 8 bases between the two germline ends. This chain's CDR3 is CASSLVSTQETQYF. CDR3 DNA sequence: TGTGCCAGCAGCTTAGTGAGCACACAAGAGACCCAGTACTTC.

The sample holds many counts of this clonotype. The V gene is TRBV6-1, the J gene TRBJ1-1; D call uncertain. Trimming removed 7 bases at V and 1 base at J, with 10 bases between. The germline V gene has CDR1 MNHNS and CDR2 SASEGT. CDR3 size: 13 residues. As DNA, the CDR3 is TGTGCCAGCACCCGAACAGAGAACACTGAAGCTTTCTTT. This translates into CASTRTENTEAFF.

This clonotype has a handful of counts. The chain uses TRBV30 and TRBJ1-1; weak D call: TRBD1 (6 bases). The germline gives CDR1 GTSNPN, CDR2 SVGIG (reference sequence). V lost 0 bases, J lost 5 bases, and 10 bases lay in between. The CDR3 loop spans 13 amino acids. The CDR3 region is CAWSVSGETEAFF. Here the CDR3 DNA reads TGTGCCTGGAGTGTCTCAGGGGAAACTGAAGCTTTCTTT.

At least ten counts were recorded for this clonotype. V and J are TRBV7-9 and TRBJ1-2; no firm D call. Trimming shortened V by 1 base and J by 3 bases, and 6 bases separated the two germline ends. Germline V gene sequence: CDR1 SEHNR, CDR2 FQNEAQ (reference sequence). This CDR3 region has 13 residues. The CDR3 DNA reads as TGTGCCAGCAGCTTAGGAGCAGACTATGGCTACACCTTC. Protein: CASSLGADYGYTF. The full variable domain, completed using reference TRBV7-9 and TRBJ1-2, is DTGVSQNPRHKITKRGQNVTFRCDPISEHNRLYWYRQTLGQGPEFLTYFQNEAQLEKSRLLSDRFSAERPKGSFSTLEIQRTEQGDSAMYLCASSLGADYGYTFGSGTRLTVV.

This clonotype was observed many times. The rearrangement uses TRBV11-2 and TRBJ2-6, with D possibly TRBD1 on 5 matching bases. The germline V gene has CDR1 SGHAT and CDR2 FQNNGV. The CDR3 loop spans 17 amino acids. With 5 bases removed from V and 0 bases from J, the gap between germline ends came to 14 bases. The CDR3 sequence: CASSRRTSSSGANVLTF. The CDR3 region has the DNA TGTGCCAGCAGCCGACGGACAAGCAGCTCTGGGGCCAACGTCCTGACTTTC.